This TCR beta chain was recorded in a study of blood T cells in healthy people across ages. Study outcomes and limitations: TCR beta diversity, measured per million T cells, fell in a roughly linear way with age.

Using a J-beta primer mix together with a sample-barcoded 5' primer, a second PCR was run for roughly 7 to 11 cycles. Each CDR3 protein is one row after TCRdb ran MiXCR on the 5' RACE reads. The sample contains fewer than 1,200,000 distinct CDR3 sequences, under 30% of which appear only once. CDR1 and CDR2 (germline): LGHDT, YNNKEL (reference sequence). V lost 1 base, J lost 1 base, and 11 bases lay in between. The CDR3 loop spans 16 amino acids. Points on this clonotype: Its antigen is still unknown.

The sample was also reused in another study, on T cells of mothers and their children. That paper notes: Input to cDNA synthesis comprised all extracted RNA, at a ratio of around 1.6 ug per 15 ul.

The TCR originated in a girl aged 2-15 years in good health. Sequences were obtained from blood. V gene TRBV3-1 combines with J gene TRBJ1-5; maybe TRBD1 (6 bases). The CDR3 region is CASSQGAGASNQPQHF. DNA of the CDR3: TGTGCCAGCAGCCAAGGAGCAGGGGCGAGCAATCAGCCCCAGCATTTT.